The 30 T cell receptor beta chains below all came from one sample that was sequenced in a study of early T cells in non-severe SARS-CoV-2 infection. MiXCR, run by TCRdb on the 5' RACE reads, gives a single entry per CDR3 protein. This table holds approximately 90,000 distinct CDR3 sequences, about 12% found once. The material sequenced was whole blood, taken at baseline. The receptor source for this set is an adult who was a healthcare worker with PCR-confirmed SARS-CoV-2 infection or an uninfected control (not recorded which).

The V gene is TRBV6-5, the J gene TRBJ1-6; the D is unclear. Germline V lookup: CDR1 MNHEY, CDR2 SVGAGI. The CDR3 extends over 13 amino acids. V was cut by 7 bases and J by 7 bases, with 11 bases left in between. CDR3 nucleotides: TGTGCCAGCAAGCCGGGGAAGAATTCACCCCTCCACTTT. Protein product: CASKPGKNSPLHF.

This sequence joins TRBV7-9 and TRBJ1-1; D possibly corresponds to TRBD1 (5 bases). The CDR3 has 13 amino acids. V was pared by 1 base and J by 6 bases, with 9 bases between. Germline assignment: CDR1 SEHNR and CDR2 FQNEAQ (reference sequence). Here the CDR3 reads CASSLGVGAEAFF. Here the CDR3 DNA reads TGTGCCAGCAGCTTAGGAGTAGGGGCTGAAGCTTTCTTT.

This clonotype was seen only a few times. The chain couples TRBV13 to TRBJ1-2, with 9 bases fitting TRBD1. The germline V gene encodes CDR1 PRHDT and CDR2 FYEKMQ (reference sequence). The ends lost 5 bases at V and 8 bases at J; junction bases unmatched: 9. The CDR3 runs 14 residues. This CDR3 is CASSPWTGEEGYTF. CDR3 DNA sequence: TGTGCCAGCAGCCCATGGACAGGGGAGGAAGGCTACACCTTC.

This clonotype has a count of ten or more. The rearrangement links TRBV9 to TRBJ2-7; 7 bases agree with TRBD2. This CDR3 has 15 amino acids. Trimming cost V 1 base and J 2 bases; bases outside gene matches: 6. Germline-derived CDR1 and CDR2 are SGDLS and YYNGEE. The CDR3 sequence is CASSVRGEPTYEQYF. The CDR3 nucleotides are TGTGCCAGCAGCGTACGGGGGGAACCTACCTACGAGCAGTACTTC.

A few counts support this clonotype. The CDR3 nucleotides are TGCGCCAGCAGCCCCGGGGGGGCCTTACAAGATACGCAGTATTTT. Its translation is CASSPGGALQDTQYF. The V and J genes are TRBV5-1 and TRBJ2-3; the match to TRBD2 covers 8 bases. J lost 5 bases, V lost 4 bases, and 9 bases had no gene match. Germline V gene sequence: CDR1 SGHRS, CDR2 YFSETQ. CDR3 length: 15 amino acids. Combining the CDR3 with reference TRBV5-1 and TRBJ2-3 gives the whole variable domain KAGVTQTPRYLIKTRGQQVTLSCSPISGHRSVSWYQQTPGQGLQFLFEYFSETQRNKGNFPGRFSGRQFSNSRSEMNVSTLELGDSALYLCASSPGGALQDTQYFGPGTRLTVL.

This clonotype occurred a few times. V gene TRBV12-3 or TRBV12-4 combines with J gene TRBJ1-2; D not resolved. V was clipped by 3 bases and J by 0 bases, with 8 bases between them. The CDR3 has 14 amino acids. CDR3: CASSLMSANYGYTF. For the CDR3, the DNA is TGTGCCAGCAGTTTGATGAGTGCTAACTATGGCTACACCTTC.

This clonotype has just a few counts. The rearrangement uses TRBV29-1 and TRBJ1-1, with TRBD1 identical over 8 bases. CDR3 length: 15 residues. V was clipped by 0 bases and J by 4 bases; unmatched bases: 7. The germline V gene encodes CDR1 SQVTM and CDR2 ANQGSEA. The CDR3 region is CSVEETGVKSTEAFF. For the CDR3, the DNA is TGCAGCGTTGAAGAGACAGGGGTGAAAAGCACTGAAGCTTTCTTT.

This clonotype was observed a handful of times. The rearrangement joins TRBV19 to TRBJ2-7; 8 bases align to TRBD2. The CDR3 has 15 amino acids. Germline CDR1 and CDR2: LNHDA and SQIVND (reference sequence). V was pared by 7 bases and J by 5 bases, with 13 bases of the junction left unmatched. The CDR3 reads CASIWAQRGRHEQYF. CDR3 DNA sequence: TGTGCCAGTATTTGGGCCCAGCGGGGGAGGCACGAGCAGTACTTC. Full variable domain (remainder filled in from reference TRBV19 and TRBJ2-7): DGGITQSPKYLFRKEGQNVTLSCEQNLNHDAMYWYRQDPGQGLRLIYYSQIVNDFQKGDIAEGYSVSREKKESFPLTVTSAQKNPTAFYLCASIWAQRGRHEQYFGPGTRLTVT.

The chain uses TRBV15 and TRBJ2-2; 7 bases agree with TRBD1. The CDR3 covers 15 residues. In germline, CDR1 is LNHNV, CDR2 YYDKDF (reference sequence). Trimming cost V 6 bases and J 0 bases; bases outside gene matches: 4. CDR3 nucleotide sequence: TGTGCCACCAGGAAGGGACAGCCGAACACCGGGGAGCTGTTTTTT. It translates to CATRKGQPNTGELFF.

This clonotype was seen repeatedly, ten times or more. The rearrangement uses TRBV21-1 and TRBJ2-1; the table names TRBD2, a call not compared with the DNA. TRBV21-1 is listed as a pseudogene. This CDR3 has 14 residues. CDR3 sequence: CASPRLAAYNEQFF. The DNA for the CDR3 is TGTGCCAGCCCCAGACTAGCAGCTTACAATGAGCAGTTCTTC.

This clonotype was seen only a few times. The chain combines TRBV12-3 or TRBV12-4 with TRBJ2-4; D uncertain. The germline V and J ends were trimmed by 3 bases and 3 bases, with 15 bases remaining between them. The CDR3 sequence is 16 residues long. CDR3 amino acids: CASSFLTGLVKNIQYF. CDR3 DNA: TGTGCCAGCAGTTTCTTGACCGGGCTGGTCAAAAACATTCAGTACTTC.

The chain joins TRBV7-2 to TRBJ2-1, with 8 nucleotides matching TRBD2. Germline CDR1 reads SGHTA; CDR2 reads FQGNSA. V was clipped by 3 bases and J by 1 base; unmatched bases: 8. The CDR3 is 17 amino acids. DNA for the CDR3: TGTGCCAGCAGCTTTCTCCCACCTAGCGGGTCCTACAATGAGCAGTTCTTC. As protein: CASSFLPPSGSYNEQFF.

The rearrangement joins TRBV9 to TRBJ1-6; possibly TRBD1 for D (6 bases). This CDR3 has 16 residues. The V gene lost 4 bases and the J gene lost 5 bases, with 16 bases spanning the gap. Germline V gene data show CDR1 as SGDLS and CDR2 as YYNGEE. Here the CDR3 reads CASSPTLSGDNSPLHF. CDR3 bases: TGTGCCAGCAGCCCAACCCTCTCAGGGGATAATTCACCCCTCCACTTT.

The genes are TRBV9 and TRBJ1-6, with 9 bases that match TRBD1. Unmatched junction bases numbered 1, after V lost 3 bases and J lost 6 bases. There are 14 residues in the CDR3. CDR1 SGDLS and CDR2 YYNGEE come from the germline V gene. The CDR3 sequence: CASSGTGANSPLHF. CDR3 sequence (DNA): TGTGCCAGCAGCGGGACAGGGGCTAATTCACCCCTCCACTTT.

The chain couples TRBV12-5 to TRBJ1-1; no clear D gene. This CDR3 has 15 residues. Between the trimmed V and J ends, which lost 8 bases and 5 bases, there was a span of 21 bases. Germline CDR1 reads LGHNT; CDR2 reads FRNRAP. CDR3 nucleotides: TGTGCTAGTAGCGAACACGAACCCCGTGGGACTGAAGCTTTCTTT. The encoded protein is CASSEHEPRGTEAFF.

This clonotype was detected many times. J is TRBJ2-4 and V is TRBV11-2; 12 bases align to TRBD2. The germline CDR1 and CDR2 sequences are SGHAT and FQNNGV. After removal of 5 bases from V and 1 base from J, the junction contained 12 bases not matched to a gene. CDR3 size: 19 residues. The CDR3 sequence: CASSPFLAGGPGAKNIQYF. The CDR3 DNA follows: TGTGCCAGCAGCCCCTTCCTAGCGGGAGGGCCCGGGGCCAAAAACATTCAGTACTTC.

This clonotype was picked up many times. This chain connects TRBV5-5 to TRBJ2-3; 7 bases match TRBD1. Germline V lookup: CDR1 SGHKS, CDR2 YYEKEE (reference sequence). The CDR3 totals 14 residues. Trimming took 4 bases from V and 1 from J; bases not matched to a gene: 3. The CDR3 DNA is TGTGCCAGCAGCCAAGGACAGGGCACAGATACGCAGTATTTT. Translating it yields CASSQGQGTDTQYF.

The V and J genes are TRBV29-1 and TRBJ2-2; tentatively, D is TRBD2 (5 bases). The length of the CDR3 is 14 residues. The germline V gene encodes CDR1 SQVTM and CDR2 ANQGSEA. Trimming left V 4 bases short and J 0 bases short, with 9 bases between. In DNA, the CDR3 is TGCAGCGTTGGTTCCGGGACGAACACCGGGGAGCTGTTTTTT. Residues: CSVGSGTNTGELFF.

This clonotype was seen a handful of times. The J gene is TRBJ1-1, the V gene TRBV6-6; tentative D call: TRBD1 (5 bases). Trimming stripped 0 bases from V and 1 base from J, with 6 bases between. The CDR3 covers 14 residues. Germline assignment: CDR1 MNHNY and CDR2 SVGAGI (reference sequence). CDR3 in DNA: TGTGCCAGCAGTTACTCAGGGGCGAACACTGAAGCTTTCTTT. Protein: CASSYSGANTEAFF.

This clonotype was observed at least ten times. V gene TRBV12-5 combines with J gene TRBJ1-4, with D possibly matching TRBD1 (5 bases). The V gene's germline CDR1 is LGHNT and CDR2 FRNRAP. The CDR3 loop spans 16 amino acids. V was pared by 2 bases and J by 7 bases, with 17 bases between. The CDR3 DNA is TGTGCTAGTGGTTTGCCCAGAACGGGACCCTCTGAAAAACTGTTTTTT. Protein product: CASGLPRTGPSEKLFF.

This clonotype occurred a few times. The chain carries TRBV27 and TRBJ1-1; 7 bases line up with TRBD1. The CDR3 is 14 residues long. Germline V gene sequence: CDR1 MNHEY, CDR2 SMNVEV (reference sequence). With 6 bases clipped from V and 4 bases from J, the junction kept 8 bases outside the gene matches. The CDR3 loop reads CASSEGARSTEAFF. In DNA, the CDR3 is TGTGCCAGCAGCGAGGGGGCGCGAAGCACTGAAGCTTTCTTT.

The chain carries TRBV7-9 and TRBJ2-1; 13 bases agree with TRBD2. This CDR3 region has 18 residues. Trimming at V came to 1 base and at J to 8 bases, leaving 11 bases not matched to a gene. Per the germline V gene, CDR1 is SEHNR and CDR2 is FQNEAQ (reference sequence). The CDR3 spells CASSLGTSGRRTSDEQFF. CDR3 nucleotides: TGTGCCAGCAGCTTAGGGACTAGCGGGAGACGAACATCGGATGAGCAGTTCTTC.

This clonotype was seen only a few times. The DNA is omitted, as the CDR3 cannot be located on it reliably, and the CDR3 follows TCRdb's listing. The CDR3 loop reads CISVPEALGNTIYF. The chain is built from TRBV7-5 and TRBJ1-3. TRBV7-5 is shown as a pseudogene. Termini included, the CDR3 measures 14 amino acids.

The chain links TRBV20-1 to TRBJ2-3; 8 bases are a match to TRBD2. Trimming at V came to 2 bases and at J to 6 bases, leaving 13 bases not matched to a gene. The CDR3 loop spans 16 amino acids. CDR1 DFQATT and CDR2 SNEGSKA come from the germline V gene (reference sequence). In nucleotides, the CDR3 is TGCAGTGCTAGACTCCTCAGCGGGGGAGCTACCGATACGCAGTATTTT. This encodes CSARLLSGGATDTQYF.

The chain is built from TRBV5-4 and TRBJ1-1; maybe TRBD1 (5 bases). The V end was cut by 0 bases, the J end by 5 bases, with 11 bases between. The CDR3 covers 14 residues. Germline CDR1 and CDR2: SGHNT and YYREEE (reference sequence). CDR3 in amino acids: CASSLEGLITEAFF. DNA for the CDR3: TGTGCCAGCAGCTTGGAGGGGCTAATTACTGAAGCTTTCTTT.

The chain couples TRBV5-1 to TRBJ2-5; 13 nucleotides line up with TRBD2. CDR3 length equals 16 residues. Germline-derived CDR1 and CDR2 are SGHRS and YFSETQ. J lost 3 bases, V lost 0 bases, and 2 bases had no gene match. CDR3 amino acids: CASSLVGTSGKETQYF. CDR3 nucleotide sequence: TGCGCCAGCAGCTTGGTTGGGACTAGCGGGAAAGAGACCCAGTACTTC.

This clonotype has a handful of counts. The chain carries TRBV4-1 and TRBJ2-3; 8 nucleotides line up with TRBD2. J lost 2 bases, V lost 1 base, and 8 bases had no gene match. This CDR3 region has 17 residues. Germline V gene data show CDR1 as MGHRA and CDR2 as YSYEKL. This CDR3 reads CASSQVLVAGPTDTQYF. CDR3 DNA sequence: TGCGCCAGCAGCCAAGTACTCGTAGCGGGGCCCACAGATACGCAGTATTTT.

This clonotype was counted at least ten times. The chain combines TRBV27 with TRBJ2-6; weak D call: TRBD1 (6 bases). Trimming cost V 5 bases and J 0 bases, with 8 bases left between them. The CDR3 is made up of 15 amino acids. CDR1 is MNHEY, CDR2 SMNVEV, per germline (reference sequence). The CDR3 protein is CASSGRGSGANVLTF. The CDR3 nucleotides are TGTGCCAGCAGTGGCAGGGGCTCTGGGGCCAACGTCCTGACTTTC.

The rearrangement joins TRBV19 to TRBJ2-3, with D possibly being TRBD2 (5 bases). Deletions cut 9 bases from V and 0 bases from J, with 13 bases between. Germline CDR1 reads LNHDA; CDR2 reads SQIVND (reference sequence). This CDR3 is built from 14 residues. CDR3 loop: CARDPGLSTDTQYF. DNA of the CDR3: TGTGCCAGAGACCCCGGACTTAGCACAGATACGCAGTATTTT.

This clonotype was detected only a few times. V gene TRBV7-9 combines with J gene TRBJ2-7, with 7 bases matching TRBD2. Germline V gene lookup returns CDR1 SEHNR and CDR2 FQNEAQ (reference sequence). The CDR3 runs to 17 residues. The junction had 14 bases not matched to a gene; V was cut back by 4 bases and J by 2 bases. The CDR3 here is CASSSSMGGLPTYEQYF. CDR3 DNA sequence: TGTGCCAGCAGCTCATCTATGGGGGGACTACCGACCTACGAGCAGTACTTC.